These T cell receptor beta chains were read from a single sample in a study of patients and donors after allogeneic stem cell transplantation. TCRdb reprocessed the RT-PCR reads via MiXCR and lists one record per CDR3 protein. The sample consists of about a million distinct CDR3 sequences, 18% of them appearing once. The sequenced sample consisted of blood, either unsorted or a sorted T cell fraction (not recorded which). These receptors all stem from a human donor who was either an allogeneic HSCT recipient or a stem cell or donor lymphocyte infusion donor (not recorded which). It is not recorded whose cells these are; they may come from a transplant donor. The conserved cysteine and the conserved F or W are not part of the CDR3 here. Fields, in order: V gene, D gene, J gene, CDR3 protein. A D gene is named only where the DNA matches it firmly.

v_call: TRBV20-1; d_call: TRBD1; j_call: TRBJ1-4; cdr3_aa: SARPYRGSRELF
v_call: TRBV3-1; d_call: .; j_call: TRBJ2-5; cdr3_aa: ASSQDGRSAQY
v_call: TRBV12-3/TRBV12-4; d_call: TRBD2; j_call: TRBJ2-1; cdr3_aa: ASSSFLFGSGSNEQF
v_call: TRBV7-9; d_call: TRBD1; j_call: TRBJ2-7; cdr3_aa: ASSLGARETGPYEQY
v_call: TRBV20-1; d_call: TRBD1; j_call: TRBJ1-1; cdr3_aa: SAHPGTGNTEAF
v_call: TRBV4-3; d_call: TRBD2; j_call: TRBJ2-1; cdr3_aa: ASSQGSSGTKEQF
v_call: TRBV5-1; d_call: .; j_call: TRBJ2-1; cdr3_aa: ASSLSNRVPNEQF
v_call: TRBV15; d_call: .; j_call: TRBJ2-1; cdr3_aa: ATSSHYNEQF
v_call: TRBV7-2; d_call: .; j_call: TRBJ1-5; cdr3_aa: ASSLIGTSQPQH
v_call: TRBV12-3/TRBV12-4; d_call: .; j_call: TRBJ1-3; cdr3_aa: ASSSVGGNTIY
v_call: TRBV5-1; d_call: .; j_call: TRBJ2-5; cdr3_aa: ASSLAYGEETQY
v_call: TRBV2; d_call: .; j_call: TRBJ2-1; cdr3_aa: ASSERRQIHNEQF
v_call: TRBV7-3; d_call: .; j_call: TRBJ2-3; cdr3_aa: ASSLTRVDTQY
v_call: TRBV5-1; d_call: .; j_call: TRBJ2-6; cdr3_aa: ASDLVGGANVLT
v_call: TRBV5-1; d_call: .; j_call: TRBJ2-7; cdr3_aa: ASSLVAGAYEQY
v_call: TRBV29-1; d_call: TRBD2; j_call: TRBJ2-1; cdr3_aa: SALIGLAWNEQF
v_call: TRBV12-3/TRBV12-4; d_call: TRBD2; j_call: TRBJ2-1; cdr3_aa: ASTRNRKLAGANEQF
v_call: TRBV14; d_call: .; j_call: TRBJ2-1; cdr3_aa: ASSHITGIRRDEQF
v_call: TRBV6-4; d_call: TRBD1; j_call: TRBJ2-1; cdr3_aa: ASSPGTGIPNEQF
v_call: TRBV4-1; d_call: .; j_call: TRBJ1-1; cdr3_aa: ASSHTGGDTEAF
v_call: TRBV7-9; d_call: .; j_call: TRBJ1-2; cdr3_aa: ASSLASYRTGGYT
v_call: TRBV12-3/TRBV12-4; d_call: TRBD2; j_call: TRBJ2-5; cdr3_aa: ASSLIVGGGETQY
v_call: TRBV4-2; d_call: TRBD1; j_call: TRBJ2-1; cdr3_aa: ASSSRGTGQGRDEQF
v_call: TRBV24-1; d_call: TRBD2; j_call: TRBJ2-4; cdr3_aa: ATSDSTNGGAKNIQY
v_call: TRBV20-1; d_call: .; j_call: TRBJ1-6; cdr3_aa: SARVDGSPLH
v_call: TRBV7-2; d_call: TRBD1; j_call: TRBJ1-4; cdr3_aa: ASSLEGTGGEKLF
v_call: TRBV6-5; d_call: .; j_call: TRBJ1-2; cdr3_aa: ASSSYFDGVDGYT
v_call: TRBV24-1; d_call: .; j_call: TRBJ1-2; cdr3_aa: ATRTQRRAFYGYT
v_call: TRBV5-1; d_call: TRBD1; j_call: TRBJ2-3; cdr3_aa: ASSSDRGRADTQY
v_call: TRBV29-1; d_call: .; j_call: TRBJ2-4; cdr3_aa: SVEGTGGIQY
v_call: TRBV20-1; d_call: .; j_call: TRBJ1-1; cdr3_aa: SATTPANTEAF
v_call: TRBV29-1; d_call: .; j_call: TRBJ2-7; cdr3_aa: SVSRDRAYEQY
v_call: TRBV20-1; d_call: TRBD2; j_call: TRBJ2-1; cdr3_aa: SANKRRGGSDEQF
v_call: TRBV7-9; d_call: .; j_call: TRBJ1-5; cdr3_aa: ASSKGHNQPQH
v_call: TRBV29-1; d_call: .; j_call: TRBJ1-1; cdr3_aa: SVAGPTEAF
v_call: TRBV12-3/TRBV12-4; d_call: TRBD1; j_call: TRBJ2-2; cdr3_aa: ASSLPGQTYTGELF
v_call: TRBV3-1; d_call: .; j_call: TRBJ2-7; cdr3_aa: ASSQDIRAGTYEQY
v_call: TRBV7-2; d_call: .; j_call: TRBJ1-5; cdr3_aa: ASSPFPGAGQPQH
v_call: TRBV5-1; d_call: .; j_call: TRBJ1-2; cdr3_aa: ASSIGDNNYGYT
v_call: TRBV5-1; d_call: .; j_call: TRBJ2-1; cdr3_aa: ASGPGPAYNEQF
v_call: TRBV7-9; d_call: TRBD2; j_call: TRBJ2-5; cdr3_aa: ASSFIGLAGPPQY
v_call: TRBV12-3/TRBV12-4; d_call: .; j_call: TRBJ2-1; cdr3_aa: ASSLLLGGTYNEQF
v_call: TRBV7-9; d_call: TRBD1; j_call: TRBJ1-5; cdr3_aa: ASSMGQGSNQPQH
v_call: TRBV20-1; d_call: TRBD1; j_call: TRBJ2-7; cdr3_aa: SARSRQGARYEQY
v_call: TRBV29-1; d_call: .; j_call: TRBJ2-1; cdr3_aa: SVEKDRTNSYNEQF
v_call: TRBV24-1; d_call: TRBD1; j_call: TRBJ2-2; cdr3_aa: ATSDPRTGDTGELF
v_call: TRBV29-1; d_call: TRBD1; j_call: TRBJ1-4; cdr3_aa: SVPTLTGGGEKLF
v_call: TRBV9; d_call: TRBD1; j_call: TRBJ2-1; cdr3_aa: ASSVNRDRNYNEQF
v_call: TRBV10-3; d_call: .; j_call: TRBJ2-3; cdr3_aa: AISGLGGLTDTQY
v_call: TRBV6-1; d_call: TRBD2; j_call: TRBJ2-3; cdr3_aa: ASSELGGSRADTQY
v_call: TRBV5-1; d_call: .; j_call: TRBJ2-5; cdr3_aa: ASSLQGLRSPQY
v_call: TRBV3-1; d_call: .; j_call: TRBJ2-3; cdr3_aa: ASRTSHWTDTQY
v_call: TRBV6-5; d_call: TRBD2; j_call: TRBJ2-5; cdr3_aa: ASSYSGTSGRGETQY
v_call: TRBV11-3; d_call: TRBD1; j_call: TRBJ2-7; cdr3_aa: ASSLWGQGVYEQY
v_call: TRBV24-1; d_call: .; j_call: TRBJ2-4; cdr3_aa: ATSEPNKNIQY
v_call: TRBV5-1; d_call: TRBD2; j_call: TRBJ2-1; cdr3_aa: ASSYSRGDYNEQF
v_call: TRBV12-3/TRBV12-4; d_call: .; j_call: TRBJ1-2; cdr3_aa: ASSGTQDTYGYT
v_call: TRBV19; d_call: .; j_call: TRBJ2-1; cdr3_aa: ASSPSRGTEMMNEQF